The 3 T cell receptor beta chains listed next were all sequenced from one sample in a study of blood T cell repertoires in COVID-19. The table came from immunoSEQ multiplex PCR; TCRdb's copy has only in-frame clones and leaves some out. The sample has a few hundred thousand clones, roughly 89% seen once; the top ten hold around 9.3%. Specimen: PBMCs or T cells enriched from blood (not recorded which). These receptors originate from a woman in her 50s who had recovered from COVID-19.

A single count supports this clone. This chain uses TRBV12-3 or TRBV12-4 with TRBJ1-5, with D possibly being TRBD1 (5 bases). Trimming pared 6 bases from V and 5 bases from J, leaving 11 bases between. The CDR3 has 13 amino acids. The CDR3 here is CASRMDNYQPQHF. DNA of the CDR3: TGTGCCAGCAGGATGGACAATTATCAGCCCCAGCATTTT.

This rearrangement joins TRBV27 to TRBJ1-6, with 8 bases that match TRBD1. CDR3 length: 15 residues. Unmatched junction bases numbered 6, after V lost 5 bases and J lost 6 bases. Germline V gene data show CDR1 as MNHEY and CDR2 as SMNVEV (reference sequence). CDR3 sequence reads: CASSTDRARNSPLHF. The DNA for the CDR3 is TGTGCCAGCAGTACGGACAGGGCTCGTAATTCACCCCTCCACTTT.

The chain carries TRBV30 and TRBJ2-5, with D maybe TRBD1 (7 bases). The V gene's germline CDR1 is GTSNPN and CDR2 SVGIG (reference sequence). Deletions cut 4 bases from V and 2 bases from J, with 14 bases between. The CDR3 contains 14 residues. The CDR3: CAWMGGQTQETQYF. CDR3 nucleotide sequence: TGTGCCTGGATGGGGGGACAGACACAAGAGACCCAGTACTTC.